This TCR beta chain was sequenced during a study of T-cell reconstitution after alpha-beta-depleted transplantation in children (TCRdb year 2016). For the study in its entirety: The study quantitatively tracked T-cell immune reconstitution after TCRalphabeta/CD19-depleted allogeneic hematopoietic cell transplantation in children using TCR repertoire profiling.

Concerning this clonotype itself: Its antigen specificity is not known. Base-call qualities are not available, and no considerably larger clone is one nucleotide away.

The CDR3 contains 15 residues, cysteine and phenylalanine counted. Only the CDR3 DNA is retained, 45 bases long and in frame from the first base. Trimming accounts for 7 bases at V and 5 bases at J, while the number of junction bases matched to no gene is 10. The germline V gene provides CDR1 MNHNS and CDR2 SASEGT. Library construction relied on PCR. Reads for this sample came from an Illumina HiSeq 2500. To normalize quantification of the TCRbeta repertoire, the TCR libraries were built with molecular barcoding that relied on unique molecular identifiers. The public reads were quality trimmed at Q25 with fastp and then assembled into clones with MiXCR by TCRdb, keeping productive beta chains. Identical CDR3 proteins give one entry, which carries the most common genes and DNA. This sample has some 390,000 distinct CDR3 sequences in its table, and roughly 20% of those were observed once. The top ten constitute over 3.5% of the sample.

The sample consisted of PBMCs from the stem cell graft donor, taken from the stem cell graft. The chain links TRBV6-1 with TRBJ2-5, with 10 middle bases fitting TRBD2. The TCR originated in a human donor who donated a stem cell graft to a child with acute myeloid leukemia. The nucleotide sequence reads as follows: TGTGCCAGCACAGGGCTAGCGGGAGCCGTGGAGACCCAGTACTTC. It specifies CASTGLAGAVETQYF.